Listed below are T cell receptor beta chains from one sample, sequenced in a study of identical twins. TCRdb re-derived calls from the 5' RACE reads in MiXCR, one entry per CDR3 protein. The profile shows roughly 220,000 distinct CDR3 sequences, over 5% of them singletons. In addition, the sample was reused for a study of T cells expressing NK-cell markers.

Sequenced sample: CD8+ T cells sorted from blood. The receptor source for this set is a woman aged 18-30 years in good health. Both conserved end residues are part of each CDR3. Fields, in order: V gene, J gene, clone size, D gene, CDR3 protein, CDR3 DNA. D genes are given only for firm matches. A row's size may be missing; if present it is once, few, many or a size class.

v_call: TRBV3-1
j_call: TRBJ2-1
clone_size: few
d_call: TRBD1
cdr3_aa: CASSPPVEPRGHEQFF
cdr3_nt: TGTGCCAGCAGCCCACCTGTGGAGCCTAGGGGGCATGAGCAGTTCTTC

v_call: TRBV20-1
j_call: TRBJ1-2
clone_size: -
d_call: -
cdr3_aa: CSARGGRKANYGYTF
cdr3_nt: TGCAGTGCTAGGGGGGGTCGAAAGGCTAACTATGGCTACACCTTC

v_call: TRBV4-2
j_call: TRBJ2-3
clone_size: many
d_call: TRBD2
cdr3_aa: CASSQSGGAGDTQYF
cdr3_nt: TGTGCCAGCAGCCAAAGCGGGGGTGCGGGGGATACGCAGTATTTT

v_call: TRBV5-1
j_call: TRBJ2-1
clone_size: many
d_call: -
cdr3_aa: CASSLETPGTVGNEQFF
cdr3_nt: TGCGCCAGCAGCTTGGAAACCCCGGGGACGGTTGGGAATGAGCAGTTCTTC

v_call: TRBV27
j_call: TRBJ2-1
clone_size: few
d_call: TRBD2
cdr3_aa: CASRHKRGTYNEQFF
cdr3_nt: TGTGCCAGCCGCCACAAGCGGGGGACCTACAATGAGCAGTTCTTC

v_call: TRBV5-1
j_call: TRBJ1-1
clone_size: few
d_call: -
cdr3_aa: CASSLPQEVENTEAFF
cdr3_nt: TGCGCCAGCAGCTTACCTCAAGAGGTGGAGAACACTGAAGCTTTCTTT

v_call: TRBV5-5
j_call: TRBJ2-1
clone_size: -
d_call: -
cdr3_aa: CARSPGETNEQFF
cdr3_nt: TGTGCCAGGAGCCCTGGGGAAACCAATGAGCAGTTCTTC

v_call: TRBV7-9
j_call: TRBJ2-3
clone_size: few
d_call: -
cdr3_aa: CASSLENTDTQYF
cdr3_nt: TGTGCCAGCAGCTTAGAAAACACAGATACGCAGTATTTT

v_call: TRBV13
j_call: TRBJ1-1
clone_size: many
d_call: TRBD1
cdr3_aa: CASSFRGGQGNTEAFF
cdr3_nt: TGTGCCAGCAGCTTTCGTGGAGGACAGGGGAACACTGAAGCTTTCTTT

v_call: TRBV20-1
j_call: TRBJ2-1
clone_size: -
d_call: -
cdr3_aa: CSARALADQSYNEQFF
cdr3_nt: TGCAGTGCTAGAGCATTGGCGGATCAGTCCTACAATGAGCAGTTCTTC

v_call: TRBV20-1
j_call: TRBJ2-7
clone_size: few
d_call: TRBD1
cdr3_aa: CSARNPDRRSSYEQYF
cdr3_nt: TGCAGTGCTAGAAACCCGGACAGGAGGAGCTCCTACGAGCAGTACTTC

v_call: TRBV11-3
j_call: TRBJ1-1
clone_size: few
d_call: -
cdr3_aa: CASSFGGAAEAFF
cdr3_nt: TGTGCCAGCAGCTTTGGGGGAGCCGCTGAAGCTTTCTTT

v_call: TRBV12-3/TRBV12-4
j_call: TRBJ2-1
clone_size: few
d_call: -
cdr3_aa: CASSLTSYNEQFF
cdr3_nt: TGTGCCAGCAGCCTGACTAGTTACAATGAGCAGTTCTTC

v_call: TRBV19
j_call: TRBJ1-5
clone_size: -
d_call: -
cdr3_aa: CASQDYSNQPQHF
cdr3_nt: TGTGCCAGCCAGGATTATAGCAATCAGCCCCAGCATTTT

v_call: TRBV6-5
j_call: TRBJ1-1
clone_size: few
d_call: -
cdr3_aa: CASSYSLTRGTEAFF
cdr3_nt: TGTGCCAGCAGTTACAGTCTAACGAGGGGCACTGAAGCTTTCTTT

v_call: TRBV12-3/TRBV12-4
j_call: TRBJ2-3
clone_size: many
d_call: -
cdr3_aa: CASTYSDTQYF
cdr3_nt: TGTGCCAGCACCTATTCGGATACGCAGTATTTT

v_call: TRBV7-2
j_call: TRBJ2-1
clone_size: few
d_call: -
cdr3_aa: CAGGSYNEQFF
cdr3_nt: TGTGCCGGAGGTTCCTACAATGAGCAGTTCTTC

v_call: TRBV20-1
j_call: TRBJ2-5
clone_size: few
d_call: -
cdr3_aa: CSAYVLGGGETQYF
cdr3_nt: TGCAGTGCTTATGTATTAGGTGGTGGGGAGACCCAGTACTTC

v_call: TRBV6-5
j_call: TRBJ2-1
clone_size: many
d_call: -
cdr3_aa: CASSYTGERINEQFF
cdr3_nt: TGTGCCAGCAGTTACACAGGAGAAAGGATCAATGAGCAGTTCTTC

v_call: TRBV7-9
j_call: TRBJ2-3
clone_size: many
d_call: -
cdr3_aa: CASSFQPDTQYF
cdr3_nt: TGTGCCAGCAGCTTTCAGCCGGATACGCAGTATTTT

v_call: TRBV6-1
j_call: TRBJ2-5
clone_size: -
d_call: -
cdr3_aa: CASNPPGQAQETQYF
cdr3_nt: TGTGCCAGCAATCCGCCGGGGCAGGCGCAAGAGACCCAGTACTTC

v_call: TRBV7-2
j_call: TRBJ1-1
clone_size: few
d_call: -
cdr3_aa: CASSLPGRDTEAFF
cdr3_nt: TGTGCCAGCAGCTTGCCCGGAAGGGACACTGAAGCTTTCTTT

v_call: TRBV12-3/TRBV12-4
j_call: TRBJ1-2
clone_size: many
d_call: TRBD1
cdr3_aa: CASTAGQFYGYTF
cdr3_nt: TGTGCCAGCACCGCGGGACAGTTCTATGGCTACACCTTC

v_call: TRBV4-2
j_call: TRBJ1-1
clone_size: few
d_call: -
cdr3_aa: CASSQDFRGNTEAFF
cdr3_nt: TGTGCCAGCAGCCAAGATTTTCGCGGGAACACTGAAGCTTTCTTT

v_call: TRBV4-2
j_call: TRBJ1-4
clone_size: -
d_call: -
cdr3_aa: CASSHDRGEKLFF
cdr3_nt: TGTGCCAGCAGCCATGACCGGGGGGAAAAACTGTTTTTT

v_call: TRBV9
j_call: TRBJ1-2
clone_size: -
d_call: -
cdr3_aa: CASSDRLYGYTF
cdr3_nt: TGTGCCAGCAGCGACAGGCTCTATGGCTACACCTTC

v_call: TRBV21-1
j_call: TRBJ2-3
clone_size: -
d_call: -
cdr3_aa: CASSPGGGGPPDTQYF
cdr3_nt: TGTGCCAGCAGCCCGGGAGGAGGGGGTCCCCCCGATACGCAGTATTTT

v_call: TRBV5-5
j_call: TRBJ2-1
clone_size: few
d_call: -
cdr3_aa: CASSIDDYNEQFF
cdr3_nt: TGTGCCAGCAGCATTGACGACTACAATGAGCAGTTCTTC

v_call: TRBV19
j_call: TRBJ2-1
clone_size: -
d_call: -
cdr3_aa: CASSIANLGNEQFF
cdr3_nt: TGTGCCAGTAGTATAGCCAACCTCGGCAATGAGCAGTTCTTC

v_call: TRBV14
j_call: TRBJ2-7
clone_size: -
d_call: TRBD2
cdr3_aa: CASSQFLAGGTYEQYF
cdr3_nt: TGTGCCAGCAGCCAATTTCTAGCGGGAGGAACCTACGAGCAGTACTTC

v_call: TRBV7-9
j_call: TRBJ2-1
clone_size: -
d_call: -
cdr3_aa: CASSHLDTPYNEQFF
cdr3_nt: TGTGCCAGCAGCCACCTTGACACACCCTACAATGAGCAGTTCTTC

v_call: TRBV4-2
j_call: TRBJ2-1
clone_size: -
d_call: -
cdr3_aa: CASSQERGYSYNEQFF
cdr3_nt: TGTGCCAGCAGCCAAGAGCGGGGATACTCCTACAATGAGCAGTTCTTC

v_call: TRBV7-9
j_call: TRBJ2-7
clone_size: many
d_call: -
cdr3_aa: CASSLAPSPEQYF
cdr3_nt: TGTGCCAGCAGCTTAGCGCCGAGTCCCGAGCAGTACTTC

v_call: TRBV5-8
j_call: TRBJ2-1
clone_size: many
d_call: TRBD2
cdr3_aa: CASSSHATSGRSYNEQFF
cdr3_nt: TGTGCCAGCAGCTCTCACGCTACTAGCGGGAGATCCTACAATGAGCAGTTCTTC

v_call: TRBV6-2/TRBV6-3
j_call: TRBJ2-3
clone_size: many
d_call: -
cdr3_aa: CASSAATVSAGRADTQYF
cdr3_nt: TGTGCCAGCAGTGCCGCCACGGTGTCGGCGGGACGGGCAGATACGCAGTATTTT

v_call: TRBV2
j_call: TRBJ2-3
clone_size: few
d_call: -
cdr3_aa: CASSEGARPWTQYF
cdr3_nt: TGTGCCAGCAGTGAGGGGGCACGGCCCTGGACGCAGTATTTT

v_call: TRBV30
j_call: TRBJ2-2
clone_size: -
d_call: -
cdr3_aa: CAWMWGRENTGELFF
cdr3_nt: TGTGCCTGGATGTGGGGGCGGGAAAACACCGGGGAGCTGTTTTTT

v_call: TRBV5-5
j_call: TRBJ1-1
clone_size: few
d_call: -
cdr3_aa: CASIQAGTEAFF
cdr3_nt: TGTGCCAGCATCCAGGCGGGCACTGAAGCTTTCTTT

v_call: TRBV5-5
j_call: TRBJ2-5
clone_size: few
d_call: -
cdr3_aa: CASSLVGLQETQYF
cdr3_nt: TGTGCCAGCAGCTTGGTTGGACTCCAAGAGACCCAGTACTTC

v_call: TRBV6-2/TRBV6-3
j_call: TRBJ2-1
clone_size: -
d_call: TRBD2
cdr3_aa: CASSPDWLAGGDEQFF
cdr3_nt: TGTGCCAGCAGCCCCGATTGGCTAGCGGGAGGCGATGAGCAGTTCTTC

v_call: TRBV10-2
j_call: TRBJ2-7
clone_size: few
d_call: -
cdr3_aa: CASSSTASGYEQYF
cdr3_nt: TGCGCCAGCAGTTCGACGGCTTCAGGGTACGAGCAGTACTTC

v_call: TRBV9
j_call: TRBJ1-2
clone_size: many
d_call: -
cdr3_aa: CASSVDSGLWDGYTF
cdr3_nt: TGTGCCAGCAGCGTAGATTCGGGACTATGGGATGGCTACACCTTC